A selection of T cell receptor beta chains follows, all from one sample in a study of T cell responses to AZD1222 COVID-19 vaccine. Sequencing used immunoSEQ multiplex PCR; TCRdb keeps in-frame clones, though not all of them. The table includes 100,000 to 120,000 clones, 80% to 95% detected once. The source was peripheral blood, collected 28 days after the second AZD1222 dose. Receptors originate from an adult who received the AZD1222 COVID-19 vaccine. The CDR3 runs from the conserved cysteine through the conserved F or W. The D gene is left open where the match is weak. For some rows the clone size is stated as once, few or many, or as a class when expanded; others skip it.

V gene	D gene	clone size	J gene	CDR3 protein	CDR3 DNA
TRBV10-2	.	.	TRBJ1-5	CASRGNSNQPQHF	TGCGCCAGCAGGGGCAATAGCAATCAGCCCCAGCATTTT
TRBV30	TRBD1	few	TRBJ1-6	CAWSVRQGYSPLHF	TGTGCCTGGAGTGTCAGACAGGGTTATTCACCCCTCCACTTT
TRBV7-2	.	.	TRBJ2-7	CASSSSTGYGEQYF	TGTGCCAGCAGCTCCTCGACAGGCTACGGCGAGCAGTACTTC
TRBV7-8	.	once	TRBJ2-1	CASSLSAHSYNEQFF	TGTGCCAGCAGCTTATCCGCCCACTCCTACAATGAGCAGTTCTTC
TRBV19	.	.	TRBJ1-1	CASSIVPGGNTEAFF	TGTGCCAGTAGTATAGTTCCGGGGGGGAACACTGAAGCTTTCTTT
TRBV29-1	.	.	TRBJ1-2	CSVDSTGYGYTF	TGCAGCGTTGACTCGACGGGCTATGGCTACACCTTC
TRBV19	TRBD1	.	TRBJ1-3	CASSKRTGEATGNTIYF	TGTGCCAGTAGTAAAAGGACAGGGGAAGCGACTGGAAACACCATATATTTT
TRBV2	TRBD1	few	TRBJ2-5	CASSADRGHETQYF	TGTGCCAGCAGTGCGGACAGGGGGCATGAGACCCAGTACTTC
TRBV5-1	TRBD1	.	TRBJ1-2	CASSWTGQTFRDYGYTF	TGCGCCAGCAGCTGGACAGGGCAGACCTTTAGGGACTATGGCTACACCTTC
TRBV24-1	.	.	TRBJ2-1	CARERHLNYNEQFF	TGTGCCAGGGAGAGGCACCTCAACTACAATGAGCAGTTCTTC
TRBV7-2	.	.	TRBJ1-4	CASSSGAGLEKLFF	TGTGCCAGCAGCTCCGGGGCCGGACTCGAAAAACTGTTTTTT
TRBV18	.	.	TRBJ2-3	CASSPFQGTDTQYF	TGTGCCAGCTCACCATTCCAGGGTACAGATACGCAGTATTTT
TRBV11-2	.	.	TRBJ2-2	CASSRGPNTGELFF	TGTGCCAGCAGCCGCGGGCCGAACACCGGGGAGCTGTTTTTT
TRBV7-2	.	.	TRBJ2-7	CASSGTLGGYEQYF	TGTGCCAGCAGCGGGACCCTAGGAGGCTACGAGCAGTACTTC
TRBV27	.	.	TRBJ1-6	CASSFGGNNSPLHF	TGTGCCAGCAGTTTTGGGGGGAACAATTCACCCCTCCACTTT
TRBV5-1	.	few	TRBJ1-3	CASRGTGNTIYF	TGCGCCAGCCGGGGAACTGGAAACACCATATATTTT
TRBV2	TRBD1	.	TRBJ1-4	CASSQGQPFNEKLFF	TGTGCCAGCAGCCAGGGACAGCCCTTTAATGAAAAACTGTTTTTT
TRBV4-1	.	.	TRBJ2-1	CASSQDPSVYNEQFF	TGCGCCAGCAGCCAAGATCCCTCAGTCTACAATGAGCAGTTCTTC
TRBV24-1	.	.	TRBJ1-4	CATVNSRTGIGYEKLFF	TGTGCCACCGTAAACTCCAGGACGGGGATAGGCTATGAAAAACTGTTTTTT
TRBV6-5	TRBD1	.	TRBJ2-7	CASGDRAGRNEQYF	TGTGCCAGCGGGGACAGGGCGGGGAGAAACGAGCAGTACTTC
TRBV27	TRBD2	once	TRBJ2-7	CASSSLGGFYEQYF	TGTGCCAGCAGTTCCCTCGGGGGGTTCTACGAGCAGTACTTC
TRBV3-1/TRBV3-2	TRBD2	.	TRBJ2-7	CASSPLGTSGGSYEQYF	TGTGCCAGCAGCCCCCTAGGAACTAGCGGGGGGTCATACGAGCAGTACTTC
TRBV6-1	.	.	TRBJ1-4	CATGLLPDEKLFF	TGTGCCACCGGACTTCTGCCTGATGAAAAACTGTTTTTT
TRBV9	.	.	TRBJ2-3	CASSGATDTQYF	TGTGCCAGCAGCGGAGCGACAGATACGCAGTATTTT
TRBV30	.	once	TRBJ2-2	CAWNLMGAGELFF	TGTGCCTGGAATCTTATGGGTGCCGGGGAGCTGTTTTTT
TRBV9	.	.	TRBJ1-1	CASSVAGANTEAFF	TGTGCCAGCAGCGTAGCCGGGGCGAACACTGAAGCTTTCTTT
TRBV4-3	.	.	TRBJ1-5	CASSQDGGALDQPQHF	TGCGCCAGCAGCCAAGATGGGGGGGCTCTGGATCAGCCCCAGCATTTT
TRBV7-6	TRBD2	.	TRBJ2-2	CASSLSSGGDGELFF	TGTGCCAGCAGCTTAAGTAGCGGGGGGGACGGGGAGCTGTTTTTT
TRBV11-2	.	.	TRBJ2-7	CASSLILKWYEQYF	TGTGCCAGCAGCTTAATTTTAAAGTGGTACGAGCAGTACTTC
TRBV6-6	.	.	TRBJ1-5	CASSPRGGNQPQHF	TGTGCCAGCAGTCCGAGGGGTGGCAATCAGCCCCAGCATTTT
TRBV10-3	TRBD1	.	TRBJ2-7	CAISPWTGGYEQYF	TGTGCCATCAGTCCCTGGACAGGGGGGTACGAGCAGTACTTC
TRBV12-5	.	.	TRBJ1-1	CASGLPGDTEAFF	TGTGCTAGTGGTTTGCCCGGGGACACTGAAGCTTTCTTT
TRBV29-1	.	.	TRBJ2-7	CSVGTEGSNYEQYF	TGCAGCGTTGGGACTGAGGGGTCGAACTACGAGCAGTACTTC
TRBV5-4	.	.	TRBJ2-2	CASSQEPGANTGELFF	TGTGCCAGCAGCCAGGAACCAGGGGCCAACACCGGGGAGCTGTTTTTT
TRBV5-1	.	.	TRBJ1-6	CASGTGFSNSPLHF	TGCGCCAGCGGGACGGGGTTTTCGAATTCACCCCTCCACTTT
TRBV4-3	.	.	TRBJ1-6	CASSRGLFGSPLHF	TGCGCCAGCAGCCGTGGGCTATTCGGTTCACCCCTCCACTTT
TRBV15	.	.	TRBJ2-7	CATSNPGGYEQYF	TGTGCCACCAGCAACCCGGGTGGCTACGAGCAGTACTTC
TRBV7-3	TRBD2	.	TRBJ2-1	CASSVSGGDYNEQFF	TGTGCCAGCAGCGTTAGCGGGGGGGACTACAATGAGCAGTTCTTC
TRBV7-2	.	once	TRBJ1-4	CASSRVATNEKLFF	TGTGCCAGCAGCCGGGTTGCAACTAATGAAAAACTGTTTTTT
TRBV20-1	.	.	TRBJ1-2	CSARTRGDYTF	TGCAGTGCTAGAACCCGGGGGGACTACACCTTC